The clone carrying this TCR beta chain was detected only a few times. Before ophthalmopathy appeared, progressors gave blood at initial hyperthyroidism diagnosis. This entry comes from a study of T cells in Graves' hyperthyroidism and ophthalmopathy. CDR3 length equals 14 residues. V trimming: 3 bases; J trimming: 7 bases; junction bases outside the gene matches: 6. CDR1 is SGDLS, CDR2 YYNGEE, per germline. TCR beta CDR3 regions were amplified from RNA. A first-round RT-PCR of the TCR CDR3 used the HTBI primer set. TCRdb passed the multiplex PCR reads through MiXCR, listing each CDR3 protein once. The sample contains a few hundred thousand distinct CDR3 sequences, 15% to 19% of which appear only once.

The chain employs TRBV9 and TRBJ2-1; 8 positions match TRBD2. This TCR was recovered from a woman younger than 35 with Graves' hyperthyroidism that later progressed to Graves' ophthalmopathy. The sequenced sample consisted of blood. CDR3 DNA sequence: TGTGCCAGCAGCGGGGGACTAGATCTAAATGAGCAGTTCTTC. Translating gives CASSGGLDLNEQFF.